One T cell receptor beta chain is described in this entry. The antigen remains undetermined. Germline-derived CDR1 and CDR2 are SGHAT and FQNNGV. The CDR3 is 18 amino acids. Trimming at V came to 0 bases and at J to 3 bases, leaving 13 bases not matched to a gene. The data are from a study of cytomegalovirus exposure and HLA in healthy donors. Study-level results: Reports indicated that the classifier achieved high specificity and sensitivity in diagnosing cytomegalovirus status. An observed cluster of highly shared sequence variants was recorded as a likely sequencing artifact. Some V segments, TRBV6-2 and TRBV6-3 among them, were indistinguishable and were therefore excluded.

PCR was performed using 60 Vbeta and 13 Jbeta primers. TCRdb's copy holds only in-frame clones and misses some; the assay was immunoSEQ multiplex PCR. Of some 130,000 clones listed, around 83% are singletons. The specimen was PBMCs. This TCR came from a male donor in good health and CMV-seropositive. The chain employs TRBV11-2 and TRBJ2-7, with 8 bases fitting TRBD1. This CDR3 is CASSLESPRTGTIYEQYF. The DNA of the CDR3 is TGTGCCAGCAGCTTAGAATCCCCTCGGACAGGGACCATCTACGAGCAGTACTTC. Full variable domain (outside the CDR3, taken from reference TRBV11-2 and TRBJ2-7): EAGVAQSPRYKIIEKRQSVAFWCNPISGHATLYWYQQILGQGPKLLIQFQNNGVVDDSQLPKDRFSAERLKGVDSTLKIQPAKLEDSAVYLCASSLESPRTGTIYEQYFGPGTRLTVT.